This TCR beta chain appears in the sequencing data of a study of blood T cell repertoires in COVID-19. Germline V lookup: CDR1 SGHAT, CDR2 FQNNGV. The CDR3 extends over 15 amino acids. The V and J ends lost 1 base and 4 bases respectively, with 14 bases between them. Methods used by the authors: Amplified reference gene primers provided the basis for estimating nucleated cell counts. Measured with immunoSEQ multiplex PCR; TCRdb has only the in-frame clones, and not every one. That table furnishes V, J and clone size, whereas the DNA furnished D and trimming. The table has about 300,000 clones, about 89% seen once; the top ten hold about 5%.

The sequenced material came from peripheral blood. This TCR came from a man between 35 and 55 years old with acute or convalescent COVID-19. V and J are TRBV11-2 and TRBJ2-7; tentative D call: TRBD1 (6 bases). CDR3 nucleotide sequence: TGTGCCAGCAGCTTAGGTACAGGGCCTGGTTACGAGCAGTACTTC. Translation gives CASSLGTGPGYEQYF.